Listed below are T cell receptor beta chains from one sample, sequenced in a study of cytomegalovirus exposure and HLA in healthy donors. Data came from immunoSEQ multiplex PCR; TCRdb stores just in-frame clones and leaves some out. The table records approximately 110,000 clones, over 80% of them present only once. The sequenced sample consisted of PBMCs. The receptors come from a man between 18 and 29 years old in good health and CMV-seronegative. The CDR3 runs from the conserved cysteine through the conserved F or W. D genes are given only for firm matches. Rows may omit the clone size; those that give it use once, few, many or a size class.

D	V	J	size	length	DNA	CDR3
TRBD2	TRBV5-4	TRBJ2-1	few	15	TGTGCCAGCAGCTTACTAGCGGGAGGCCTCAATGAGCAGTTCTTC	CASSLLAGGLNEQFF
TRBD2	TRBV7-8	TRBJ2-5	NA	16	TGTGCCAGCAGCTCCCGCTCACCGGGGGGGGAAGAGACCCAGTACTTC	CASSSRSPGGEETQYF
TRBD2	TRBV7-3	TRBJ2-3	NA	15	TGTGCCAGCAGCTTAACTAATAGCGGGATAGATACGCAGTATTTT	CASSLTNSGIDTQYF
TRBD2	TRBV27	TRBJ2-5	NA	14	TGTGCCAGCTCTAACCTGAGCGGGACCATAGGCGTGTACTTC	CASSNLSGTIGVYF
TRBD1	TRBV6-1	TRBJ1-1	NA	14	TGTGCCAGCAGCCACGACGACAGGGACACTGAAGCTTTCTTT	CASSHDDRDTEAFF
TRBD2	TRBV5-1	TRBJ2-2	NA	16	TGCGCCAGCAGCTCCGGACTAGCGGGAGGTACCGGGGAGCTGTTTTTT	CASSSGLAGGTGELFF
NA	TRBV7-2	TRBJ2-2	NA	15	TGTGCCAGCAGCTTAGTTAGCGAGAACACCGGGGAGCTGTTTTTT	CASSLVSENTGELFF
NA	TRBV6-1	TRBJ2-2	NA	15	TGTGCCAGCAGTGCTTCTACAGGGTTCACCGGGGAGCTGTTTTTT	CASSASTGFTGELFF
TRBD1	TRBV27	TRBJ1-1	NA	17	TGTGCCAGCAGTTTATTGGGGACAGGGGGCCAGAACACTGAAGCTTTCTTT	CASSLLGTGGQNTEAFF
TRBD1	TRBV2	TRBJ1-1	NA	13	TGTGCCAGCAGTAGGGACAGGGCCACTGAAGCTTTCTTT	CASSRDRATEAFF
NA	TRBV6-5	TRBJ1-5	few	16	TGTGCCAGCAGTTACTCGGGGAGTGGGGGCAATCAGCCCCAGCATTTT	CASSYSGSGGNQPQHF
NA	TRBV13	TRBJ2-7	NA	11	TGTGCCAGCAGCTCTGCTAACGAGCAGTACTTC	CASSSANEQYF
TRBD1	TRBV19	TRBJ1-1	NA	14	TGTGCCAGTAGGCTGACAGGGAGGAACACTGAAGCTTTCTTT	CASRLTGRNTEAFF
NA	TRBV7-5	TRBJ1-1	NA	13	TGTGCCAGCAGGTCTCAGGGGAACACTGAAGCTTTCTTT	CASRSQGNTEAFF
NA	TRBV9	TRBJ1-4	NA	13	TGTGCCAGCAGCGTAGAAGGGGATGAAAAACTGTTTTTT	CASSVEGDEKLFF
NA	TRBV28	TRBJ1-5	NA	16	TGTGCCAGCACCTCGTGGGAGGAGTTAAGCAATCAGCCCCAGCATTTT	CASTSWEELSNQPQHF
TRBD2	TRBV5-8	TRBJ2-5	NA	15	TGTGCCAGCAGCGCCGCCCCAGCGGGACAAGAGACCCAGTACTTC	CASSAAPAGQETQYF
NA	TRBV5-4	TRBJ2-5	NA	14	TGTGCCAGCAGCCATGGACAGATTCAGGAGACCCAGTACTTC	CASSHGQIQETQYF
TRBD2	TRBV6-5	TRBJ2-5	NA	15	TGTGCCAGCAGCCGAGGACTAGCGGGGGGTTGGGGCCAGTACTTC	CASSRGLAGGWGQYF
TRBD2	TRBV18	TRBJ2-7	NA	14	TGTGCCAGTTCCGGACTAGCGGGAGAATACGAGCAGTACTTC	CASSGLAGEYEQYF
TRBD1	TRBV4-2	TRBJ1-5	NA	16	TGTGCCAGCAGCCAAGAAGGGGGCCATAGCAATCAGCCCCAGCATTTT	CASSQEGGHSNQPQHF
NA	TRBV7-9	TRBJ1-4	NA	16	TGTGCCAGCAGCTTAGTTGACAGGCGGCGGTATGAAAAACTGTTTTTT	CASSLVDRRRYEKLFF
TRBD2	TRBV6-1	TRBJ2-1	NA	13	TGTGCCAGCGACCTAGCGGGAAACAATGAGCAGTTCTTC	CASDLAGNNEQFF
TRBD2	TRBV5-5	TRBJ2-2	NA	16	TGTGCCAGCAGCTTGGAGCTAGCGGGGGTCACCGGGGAGCTGTTTTTT	CASSLELAGVTGELFF
NA	TRBV7-2	TRBJ2-7	few	15	TGTGCCAGCAGCTACGCTTCTCGGACAGTCTACGAGCAGTACTTC	CASSYASRTVYEQYF
NA	TRBV21-1	TRBJ1-6	NA	15	TGTGCCAGCAGCAAAGAGAGGACAGTATTCACCCCTCTCCACTTT	CASSKERTVFTPLHF
NA	TRBV28	TRBJ1-2	NA	19	TGTGCCAGCAGCGGCCCCAGGACGGGGGAAGCCCCTACTAACTATGGCTACACCTTC	CASSGPRTGEAPTNYGYTF
NA	TRBV7-9	TRBJ1-1	NA	15	TGTGCCAGCAGCTTAGGAGCGCAGGGGTTCGCTGAAGCTTTCTTT	CASSLGAQGFAEAFF
TRBD1	TRBV4-1	TRBJ2-7	once	15	TGCGCCAGCAGCCAAACCGGGACAGGGGTCTACGAGCAGTACTTC	CASSQTGTGVYEQYF
NA	TRBV7-3	TRBJ1-4	few	13	TGTGCCAGCAGCCGCGACGGGGGTGGGAAACTGTTTTTT	CASSRDGGGKLFF
NA	TRBV6-5	TRBJ1-5	NA	15	TGTGCCAGCAGCCCAAGGGGGGGGCTATGGCAGCCCCAGCATTTT	CASSPRGGLWQPQHF
NA	TRBV6-1	TRBJ2-7	NA	15	TGTGCCAGCAGTGAAATGGTCAGTGTATCCTACGAGCAGTACTTC	CASSEMVSVSYEQYF
TRBD1	TRBV11-3	TRBJ1-4	NA	15	TGTGCCAGCAGCTCAATACGACAGGGTAGTGAAAAACTGTTTTTT	CASSSIRQGSEKLFF
NA	TRBV25-1	TRBJ2-1	few	15	TGTGCCAGCAGGGACGGGAGAGCCTCCTACAATGAGCAGTTCTTC	CASRDGRASYNEQFF
NA	TRBV25-1	TRBJ2-7	NA	13	TGTGCCAGTACTCGAAGCGGTGGGTACGAGCAGTACTTC	CASTRSGGYEQYF
NA	TRBV28	TRBJ2-7	once	16	TGTGCCAGCAGTTCCGTTCGACAGGGTCAGGACTATGAGCAGTACTTC	CASSSVRQGQDYEQYF
NA	TRBV4-3	TRBJ2-7	NA	17	TGCGCCAGCAGCCAAGATACTTCGGGGGTCATTTACTACGAGCAGTACTTC	CASSQDTSGVIYYEQYF
NA	TRBV4-1	TRBJ2-5	NA	13	TGCGCCAGCAGCCGGACTAAACAAGAGACCCAGTACTTC	CASSRTKQETQYF
TRBD1	TRBV2	TRBJ1-1	NA	12	TGTGCCACACAGGGGCTAAAGACTGAAGCTTTCTTT	CATQGLKTEAFF
NA	TRBV5-6	TRBJ2-5	NA	12	TGTGCCAGCAGCCCCGGTTACGAGACCCAGTACTTC	CASSPGYETQYF
TRBD1	TRBV10-3	TRBJ1-4	NA	15	TGTGCCATCAGGGGGGACAGAGCTTCTAATGAAAAACTGTTTTTT	CAIRGDRASNEKLFF
TRBD1	TRBV6-6	TRBJ1-3	few	15	TGTGCCAGCAGTTCAACAGGGGTATTTGGAAACACCATATATTTT	CASSSTGVFGNTIYF
NA	TRBV11-2	TRBJ1-5	NA	12	TGTGCCAGCAGCTTAGAGGCTCAGCCCCAGCATTTT	CASSLEAQPQHF
NA	TRBV9	TRBJ1-1	NA	14	TGTGCCAGCAGCGTGGGAGGGGAGAACACTGAAGCTTTCTTT	CASSVGGENTEAFF
NA	TRBV6-1	TRBJ2-3	NA	14	TGTGCCAGCAGGATCCCGGGAGGCACAGATACGCAGTATTTT	CASRIPGGTDTQYF
TRBD2	TRBV6-5	TRBJ2-7	NA	15	TGTGCCAGCCTGATTAGCGGGAGGGCCGGATACGAGCAGTACTTC	CASLISGRAGYEQYF
TRBD2	TRBV5-1	TRBJ2-7	NA	16	TGCGCCAGCAGCTCTCGAGGTAGCGGGGGGGATTACGAGCAGTACTTC	CASSSRGSGGDYEQYF
NA	TRBV28	TRBJ2-3	NA	14	TGTGCCAGCAGTTTAAGCCCGCTCGGGGATACGCAGTATTTT	CASSLSPLGDTQYF
TRBD2	TRBV5-1	TRBJ2-1	NA	15	TGCGCCAGCAGCGATCTAGCGGGGTTTGACAATGAGCAGTTCTTC	CASSDLAGFDNEQFF
TRBD1	TRBV29-1	TRBJ2-7	NA	14	TGCAGCGTTGATGGTGCTGCAGGGGGCGACGAGCAGTACTTC	CSVDGAAGGDEQYF
TRBD2	TRBV23-1	TRBJ2-5	NA	15	TGCGCCAGCATAAGGAGGGACGGGAGGTGGGAGACCCAGTACTTC	CASIRRDGRWETQYF
TRBD1	TRBV4-1	TRBJ2-1	NA	17	TGCGCCAGCGCAGGGACAGGAAAGGCCCCTACAAGGAATGAGCAGTTCTTC	CASAGTGKAPTRNEQFF
NA	TRBV30	TRBJ2-2	few	14	TGTGCCTGGAGGTTGGCGAGGGACACCGGGGAGCTGTTTTTT	CAWRLARDTGELFF
TRBD2	TRBV14	TRBJ2-7	NA	15	TGTGCCAGCAGCGACGGGACTAGCGGGTCCTACGAGCAGTACTTC	CASSDGTSGSYEQYF
NA	TRBV25-1	TRBJ2-2	NA	14	TGTGCCAGCAGTGAAGGCTCCCACACCGGGGAGCTGTTTTTT	CASSEGSHTGELFF
NA	TRBV10-3	TRBJ2-5	NA	13	TGTGCCATCAGCGGAGGGGTTGAAGAGACCCAGTACTTC	CAISGGVEETQYF
TRBD1	TRBV29-1	TRBJ2-6	NA	17	TGCAGCATTAACTCCGGACAGGGGAACTCTGGGGCCAACGTCCTGACTTTC	CSINSGQGNSGANVLTF
NA	TRBV5-8	TRBJ1-5	NA	14	TGTGCCAGCAGCCCCGTCTATAGCAATCAGCCCCAGCATTTT	CASSPVYSNQPQHF
NA	TRBV2	TRBJ2-5	NA	14	TGTGCCAGCAGTGAAGCGGGCAGCCAAGAGACCCAGTACTTC	CASSEAGSQETQYF
NA	TRBV30	TRBJ1-5	few	16	TGTGCCTGGAGTCCCCTTTACTGGACAGAAATCCAGCCCCAGCATTTT	CAWSPLYWTEIQPQHF